One and the same sample provided the 14 T cell receptor beta chains below, sequenced in a study of T cells in localized non-small cell lung cancer. Profiling relied on immunoSEQ multiplex PCR, and the TCRdb table lists in-frame clones only, not all of them. This table holds more than 12,000 clones, approximately 85% found once. The sample in question was peripheral blood, obtained before any cancer treatment. The receptors originated from a female donor older than 55 with stage I squamous cell lung carcinoma.

The chain links TRBV7-3 to TRBJ2-2; D might be TRBD1 (5 bases). CDR1 is SGHTA, CDR2 FQGTGA, per germline. The V end lost 4 bases, the J end lost 12 bases, and 15 bases lay between the germline ends. This CDR3 is 13 amino acids long. DNA of the CDR3: TGTGCCAGCAGCTCGGACACGCCAGGGCAGCTGTTTTTT. This translates into CASSSDTPGQLFF.

The chain joins TRBV7-8 to TRBJ2-1; unclear D gene. Germline V CDR1 and CDR2: SGHVS, FQNEAQ. V was trimmed by 6 bases and J by 0 bases, leaving 12 bases between them. CDR3 size: 15 residues. DNA for the CDR3: TGTGCCAGCAGTTCCTTGGGCGGCTCCTACAATGAGCAGTTCTTC. As protein: CASSSLGGSYNEQFF.

This sequence joins TRBV21-1 and TRBJ1-2. TRBV21-1 is recorded as a pseudogene. The CDR3 consists of 15 residues. The CDR3, as DNA: TGTGCCAGCAGCAAAGTGGATTTTGGCCGGCATGGCTACACCTTC. Protein product: CASSKVDFGRHGYTF.

This clone was recorded once. The chain recombines TRBV28 with TRBJ1-2, with D perhaps matching TRBD1 (6 bases). Germline CDR1 reads MDHEN; CDR2 reads SYDVKM. The V end lost 6 bases, the J end lost 4 bases, and 18 bases lay between the germline ends. This CDR3 region has 15 residues. CDR3 nucleotides: TGTGCCAGCAGACCATCAGGGGATGGAGTCTATGGCTACACCTTC. It encodes CASRPSGDGVYGYTF.

The rearrangement links TRBV2 to TRBJ1-4; 9 bases map to TRBD1. J gave up 7 bases and V 4 bases, and 7 bases lay outside the gene matches. This CDR3 region has 15 residues. Germline-derived CDR1 and CDR2 are SNHLY and FYNNEI. CDR3 region: CASSGTGQGLEKLFF. The CDR3 DNA follows: TGTGCCAGCAGTGGGACGGGACAGGGCCTTGAAAAACTGTTTTTT.

This chain joins TRBV6-1 and TRBJ2-2; no firm D call. Germline lookup yields CDR1 MNHNS and CDR2 SASEGT. The CDR3 runs to 13 residues. Trimming cost V 7 bases and J 8 bases, with 14 bases left between them. CDR3 coding DNA: TGTGCCAGCATCCCCACGAGCAGGGGGGAGCTGTTTTTT. Amino acids: CASIPTSRGELFF.

This rearrangement joins TRBV5-1 to TRBJ2-5, with 11 positions matching TRBD2. J was trimmed by 1 base and V by 3 bases; bases with no gene match: 11. The CDR3 covers 18 residues. Germline loops: CDR1 SGHRS, CDR2 YFSETQ. The CDR3 loop reads CASSSGTSGWGVQETQYF. The CDR3 DNA sequence: TGCGCCAGCAGCTCCGGGACTAGCGGATGGGGCGTCCAAGAGACCCAGTACTTC.

The CDR3 coding sequence is TGTGCCAGCGGACAGTACAGCGGGCAGTTCTTC. Its translation is CASGQYSGQFF. The chain employs TRBV6-5 and TRBJ2-1, with a tentative D call TRBD1 (6 bases). Trimming cost V 8 bases and J 12 bases, with 14 bases left between them. The CDR3 has 11 amino acids. The germline CDR1 and CDR2 sequences are MNHEY and SVGAGI.

The V gene is TRBV4-3, the J gene TRBJ1-5; TRBD1 is a possible D gene (5 bases). Trimming cost V 0 bases and J 3 bases, with 12 bases left between them. Germline V gene data show CDR1 as LGHNA and CDR2 as YSLEER. CDR3 length equals 16 residues. The CDR3 region has the DNA TGCGCCAGCAGCCAAGATAGTTCGACAGACAATCAGCCCCAGCATTTT. Translated, it gives CASSQDSSTDNQPQHF.

The DNA for the CDR3 is TGTGCCAGTAGTATAGACTACGGGGGCAGAGATACGCAGTATTTT. It yields the protein CASSIDYGGRDTQYF. The chain joins TRBV19 to TRBJ2-3; D tentatively reads TRBD1 or TRBD2 (6 bases each). Trimming took off 0 bases at V and 5 bases at J, with 12 bases between the two ends. The CDR3 runs to 15 residues. Germline lookup yields CDR1 LNHDA and CDR2 SQIVND (reference sequence). Using reference TRBV19 and TRBJ2-3 for the parts outside the CDR3, the full variable domain is DGGITQSPKYLFRKEGQNVTLSCEQNLNHDAMYWYRQDPGQGLRLIYYSQIVNDFQKGDIAEGYSVSREKKESFPLTVTSAQKNPTAFYLCASSIDYGGRDTQYFGPGTRLTVL.

The chain carries TRBV4-1 and TRBJ1-1; D might be TRBD1 (6 bases). Trimming cost V 4 bases and J 4 bases, with 25 bases left between them. CDR1 is MGHRA, CDR2 YSYEKL, per germline. This CDR3 region has 18 residues. The CDR3 DNA reads as TGCGCCAGCAGCCCGGAAGGGGGTTGGGACCGTGGGGGCACTGAAGCTTTCTTT. Its translation: CASSPEGGWDRGGTEAFF.

The CDR3 reads CASSRAVEQYF. DNA of the CDR3: TGTGCCAGCAGTCGGGCCGTCGAGCAGTACTTC. The chain employs TRBV2 and TRBJ2-7; no clear D gene. V lost 5 bases, J lost 6 bases, and 8 bases lay in between. The CDR3 runs 11 residues. Germline V gene data show CDR1 as SNHLY and CDR2 as FYNNEI.

The rearrangement joins TRBV19 to TRBJ2-7, with D perhaps TRBD1 (5 bases). V was clipped by 10 bases and J by 5 bases, with 18 bases between them. Germline V gives CDR1 LNHDA, CDR2 SQIVND (reference sequence). The CDR3 consists of 13 residues. CDR3 sequence: CATQGWGLDEQYF. The CDR3 nucleotides read TGTGCCACTCAAGGATGGGGCTTGGACGAGCAGTACTTC.

The genes are TRBV12-5 and TRBJ1-2, with 7 bases fitting TRBD1. The germline CDR1 and CDR2 sequences are LGHNT and FRNRAP. The V gene end was trimmed by 1 base and the J gene end by 4 bases; junction bases not matched to a gene: 9. This CDR3 region has 16 residues. The CDR3, as DNA: TGTGCTAGTGGTTTGGATGACAGGGACTGGTCCTATGGCTACACCTTC. Its translation is CASGLDDRDWSYGYTF.